Sequencing of this T cell receptor (beta chain) was carried out in a study of blood T cell repertoires in COVID-19. The overall study: Some COVID-19 samples were acute and others convalescent; all came from the United States, Italy and Spain. The cDNA or gDNA used as material had been derived from T cells, B-cell-depleted T cells, or PBMCs.

Original processing notes: It was from reference gene primer amplification that nucleated cell counts were estimated. Sequencing used immunoSEQ multiplex PCR; TCRdb keeps in-frame clones, though not all of them. V and J calls and clone size are those listed in that table; D and trimming were worked out from the DNA. The sample has more than 250,000 clones, approximately 88% seen once. This clone was counted ten times or more. Seattle participants joined during active infection and were tracked over time. The receptor was derived from a woman in her 30s with COVID-19, enrolled during active disease. The sequencing sample was made of peripheral blood.

The CDR3 coding sequence is TGTGCCAGCAGTGAAGCTGCGGGGTCTAATTCACCCCTCCACTTT. It codes for CASSEAAGSNSPLHF. The chain has TRBV6-1 and TRBJ1-6, with no clear D. The CDR3 contains 15 residues. V lost 0 bases and J lost 6, with 9 bases in between. Germline V gene lookup returns CDR1 MNHNS and CDR2 SASEGT.